A single sample is the source of the 9 T cell receptor beta chains below, sequenced in a study of blood T cell repertoires in COVID-19 (dated by TCRdb to about 2020). Libraries were prepared through the immunoSEQ multiplex PCR assay. Sourced from immuneACCESS, this table was stored by TCRdb with only in-frame sequences that have V and J called. A share of the clones is absent; for the studies checked, an unresolved V gene accounts for under half, and the remainder has no known explanation. Across this sample there are about 250,000 clones, with 86% seen only once. Clones ranked in the top ten supply 1.5% to 2% of the sample. Sequencing was done on a sample of peripheral blood. These receptors came from a woman aged 55-69 years who had recovered from COVID-19.

The chain has TRBV11-3 and TRBJ2-7, with no clear D. The CDR3 length is 13 residues. Germline V gene data show CDR1 as SGHNT and CDR2 as YENEEA. The V and J ends lost 3 bases and 0 bases respectively, with 6 bases between them. The chain's CDR3 is CASSFRHSYEQYF. CDR3 bases: TGTGCCAGCAGCTTTCGACACTCCTACGAGCAGTACTTC.

The gene calls are TRBV28 and TRBJ1-5; TRBD1 is a possible D gene (5 bases). The CDR3 has 15 amino acids. Germline V gives CDR1 MDHEN, CDR2 SYDVKM. V was pared by 11 bases and J by 2 bases, with 19 bases between. The CDR3 is CAAGARAGRNQPQHF. As DNA, the CDR3 is TGTGCCGCTGGGGCCCGGGCAGGGCGCAATCAGCCCCAGCATTTT.

The J gene is TRBJ1-4, the V gene TRBV10-3, with 9 bases lining up with TRBD1. This CDR3 spans 14 amino acids. Trimming at V came to 4 bases and at J to 6 bases, leaving 3 bases not matched to a gene. In germline, CDR1 is ENHRY, CDR2 SYGVKD. For the CDR3, the DNA is TGTGCCATCAGTGTGGGGGACAGGGATGAAAAACTGTTTTTT. Amino acids: CAISVGDRDEKLFF.

The sample holds a few counts of this clone. This rearrangement joins TRBV7-2 to TRBJ1-5; D is unresolved. The CDR3 runs 14 residues. CDR1 and CDR2 (germline): SGHTA, FQGNSA. The ends were cut back, 4 bases at V and 5 bases at J, with 12 bases in the middle. The CDR3 is CASSSYYQDQPQHF. The CDR3 DNA follows: TGTGCCAGCAGCTCCTACTACCAAGATCAGCCCCAGCATTTT.

This clone was picked up one time. The chain carries TRBV28 and TRBJ1-1, with D perhaps matching TRBD1 (5 bases). The CDR3 contains 17 residues. Germline CDR1 reads MDHEN; CDR2 reads SYDVKM. Trimming shortened V by 3 bases and J by 8 bases, and 25 bases separated the two germline ends. The chain's CDR3 is CASSFFEFQGGFSEAFF. CDR3 nucleotide sequence: TGTGCCAGCAGTTTTTTCGAATTCCAGGGTGGGTTCTCGGAAGCTTTCTTT.

The chain employs TRBV6-5 and TRBJ2-1, with TRBD1 matching over 7 bases. CDR1 is MNHEY and CDR2 is SVGAGI in the germline V gene. V trimming: 7 bases; J trimming: 6 bases; junction bases outside the gene matches: 6. CDR3 length: 13 amino acids. The CDR3 DNA reads as TGTGCCAGCATAAAGGGGGCCTTCAATGAGCAGTTCTTC. This encodes CASIKGAFNEQFF.

The rearrangement uses TRBV2 and TRBJ2-7; possibly TRBD2 for D (6 bases). V lost 0 bases to trimming and J lost 0 bases, with 15 bases between them. Germline V gene sequence: CDR1 SNHLY, CDR2 FYNNEI. The CDR3 consists of 17 residues. CDR3 sequence: CASSEARRSGSSYEQYF. The CDR3 DNA reads TGTGCCAGCAGTGAAGCTCGCCGATCCGGGAGCTCCTACGAGCAGTACTTC.

The gene calls are TRBV21-1 and TRBJ1-2. TRBV21-1 is designated a pseudogene. This CDR3 contains 19 residues. CDR3 bases: TGTGCCAGCAGCAAAGCGACTCGATACTTCGTCGAGGGTAACTATGGCTACACCTTC. It codes for CASSKATRYFVEGNYGYTF.

The DNA of the CDR3 is TGTGCCAGCAGTGTGACTAGCACCGGGGAGCTGTTTTTT. The encoded protein is CASSVTSTGELFF. The chain has TRBV6-4 and TRBJ2-2; D is possibly TRBD2 (6 bases). Germline V lookup: CDR1 MRHNA, CDR2 SNTAGT. This CDR3 has 13 amino acids. The germline V and J ends were trimmed by 4 bases and 4 bases, with 7 bases remaining between them.